These 27 T cell receptor beta chains were sequenced from one sample in a study of blood T cell repertoires in COVID-19. TCRdb keeps only in-frame clones here, not all; method: immunoSEQ multiplex PCR. Here the sample spans approximately 220,000 clones, around four fifths being singletons. Sequenced sample: peripheral blood. These receptors were obtained from a middle-aged man with acute or convalescent COVID-19.

The chain couples TRBV4-3 to TRBJ2-4, with TRBD1 matching over 8 bases. CDR1 and CDR2 (germline): LGHNA, YSLEER. V was pared by 0 bases and J by 8 bases, with 6 bases of the junction left unmatched. There are 15 residues in the CDR3. CDR3 loop: CASSQEQGGWDIQYF. As DNA, the CDR3 is TGCGCCAGCAGCCAAGAACAGGGGGGTTGGGACATTCAGTACTTC.

J is TRBJ1-2 and V is TRBV20-1, with D unclear. Trimming removed 3 bases from V and 4 bases from J, with 9 bases in between. The V gene's germline CDR1 is DFQATT and CDR2 SNEGSKA (reference sequence). The CDR3 runs to 12 residues. In DNA form, the CDR3 reads TGCAGTGCTAGTGAGGGCGCCTATGGCTACACCTTC. Amino acid sequence: CSASEGAYGYTF.

The chain couples TRBV6-2 or TRBV6-3 to TRBJ2-5; D ambiguous. The V gene lost 6 bases and the J gene lost 7 bases, with 9 bases spanning the gap. In germline, CDR1 is MNHEY, CDR2 SVGEGT. This CDR3 is built from 11 residues. DNA for the CDR3: TGTGCCAGCAGCCCCAGAGGGACCCAGTACTTC. It translates to CASSPRGTQYF.

The chain recombines TRBV30 with TRBJ1-2; D might be TRBD1 (6 bases). This CDR3 has 13 residues. Germline CDR1 reads GTSNPN; CDR2 reads SVGIG (reference sequence). V was cut by 0 bases and J by 4 bases, with 9 bases left in between. The CDR3 sequence: CAWSVRRGYGYTF. The CDR3 nucleotides read TGTGCCTGGAGTGTTCGCAGGGGCTATGGCTACACCTTC. Complete variable domain (other parts from reference TRBV30 and TRBJ1-2): SQTIHQWPATLVQPVGSPLSLECTVEGTSNPNLYWYRQAAGRGLQLLFYSVGIGQISSEVPQNLSASRPQDRQFILSSKKLLLSDSGFYLCAWSVRRGYGYTFGSGTRLTVV.

The CDR3 spells CASKVGTGVSPLHF. As DNA, the CDR3 is TGTGCCAGTAAAGTCGGGACAGGGGTTTCACCCCTCCACTTT. This chain joins TRBV19 and TRBJ1-6; 10 nucleotides agree with TRBD1. V was clipped by 7 bases and J by 9 bases; unmatched bases: 6. CDR1 and CDR2 (germline): LNHDA, SQIVND (reference sequence). The CDR3 totals 14 residues. The variable domain in full, with the rest retrieved from reference TRBV19 and TRBJ1-6, is DGGITQSPKYLFRKEGQNVTLSCEQNLNHDAMYWYRQDPGQGLRLIYYSQIVNDFQKGDIAEGYSVSREKKESFPLTVTSAQKNPTAFYLCASKVGTGVSPLHFGNGTRLTVT.

This CDR3 reads CASSRTQATGELFF. CDR3 nucleotide sequence: TGTGCCAGCAGCCGTACACAGGCTACCGGGGAGCTGTTTTTT. This rearrangement joins TRBV6-5 to TRBJ2-2; TRBD1 is a possible D gene (5 bases). The germline V and J ends were trimmed by 6 bases and 5 bases, with 13 bases remaining between them. The CDR3 extends over 14 amino acids. Looked up from germline, CDR1 is MNHEY and CDR2 is SVGAGI.

The chain recombines TRBV30 with TRBJ1-1; D uncertain. CDR1 and CDR2 (germline): GTSNPN, SVGIG (reference sequence). The germline V and J ends were trimmed by 3 bases and 4 bases, with 18 bases remaining between them. CDR3 length equals 15 residues. Here the CDR3 DNA reads TGTGCCTGGAGCCCCAAGTCTGGGAGAGGCACTGAAGCTTTCTTT. Its protein product is CAWSPKSGRGTEAFF.

V is TRBV7-8 and J is TRBJ2-7, with 8 bases lining up with TRBD2. V was pared by 2 bases and J by 6 bases, with 12 bases of the junction left unmatched. The CDR3 loop spans 16 amino acids. CDR1 and CDR2 (germline): SGHVS, FQNEAQ. The CDR3 coding sequence is TGTGCCAGCAGCTTAATGTGGACTAGCCCCCACTCCGAGCAGTACTTC. Translating it yields CASSLMWTSPHSEQYF.

J is TRBJ1-2 and V is TRBV4-2; tentatively, D is TRBD1 (5 bases). With 3 bases removed from V and 7 bases from J, the gap between germline ends came to 15 bases. The CDR3 runs to 14 residues. The V gene's germline CDR1 is LGHNA and CDR2 YNFKEQ. The CDR3 loop reads CASSHPGGGGGYTF. The CDR3 region has the DNA TGTGCCAGCAGCCACCCCGGCGGGGGTGGTGGCTACACCTTC.

This clone appeared a few times. The chain combines TRBV5-4 with TRBJ2-5, with TRBD2 matching 10 bases. V trimming: 0 bases; J trimming: 3 bases; junction bases outside the gene matches: 2. The CDR3 runs to 15 residues. Per germline, CDR1 SGHNT and CDR2 YYREEE (reference sequence). CDR3 amino acids: CASSLDGLAEETQYF. DNA of the CDR3: TGTGCCAGCAGCTTGGACGGACTAGCGGAAGAGACCCAGTACTTC.

The V and J genes are TRBV11-1 and TRBJ2-5; D gene ambiguous. Germline V CDR1 and CDR2: SGHAT, FQDESV (reference sequence). The V and J ends lost 0 bases and 1 base respectively, with 3 bases between them. CDR3 length: 13 residues. The CDR3 protein is CASSLAIQETQYF. CDR3 in DNA: TGTGCCAGCAGCTTAGCCATCCAAGAGACCCAGTACTTC.

This rearrangement joins TRBV9 to TRBJ1-2, with D possibly TRBD1 on 6 matching bases. This CDR3 is 14 amino acids long. CDR1 and CDR2 (germline): SGDLS, YYNGEE. The ends were cut back, 3 bases at V and 0 bases at J, with 9 bases in the middle. CDR3 sequence (DNA): TGTGCCAGCAGCGAGACAGGTTCTAACTATGGCTACACCTTC. It yields the protein CASSETGSNYGYTF.

This chain uses TRBV20-1 with TRBJ2-3; D remains unclear. There are 11 residues in the CDR3. Per the germline V gene, CDR1 is DFQATT and CDR2 is SNEGSKA (reference sequence). Trimming took 6 bases from V and 5 from J, leaving 9 bases between them. For the CDR3, the DNA is TGCAGTGCAAAGCAAGAAGATACGCAGTATTTT. This encodes CSAKQEDTQYF.

The chain links TRBV6-5 to TRBJ2-1; 11 positions match TRBD2. Trimming took 2 bases from V and 16 from J; bases not matched to a gene: 7. This CDR3 has 13 residues. Germline CDR1 and CDR2: MNHEY and SVGAGI. CDR3: CASSYPGLAAPFF. For the CDR3, the DNA is TGTGCCAGCAGTTACCCGGGACTAGCGGCCCCATTCTTC.

The V and J genes are TRBV5-4 and TRBJ2-7; 8 nucleotides line up with TRBD1. In germline, CDR1 is SGHNT, CDR2 YYREEE (reference sequence). With V trimmed by 0 bases and J by 2 bases, 10 bases remained unmatched. The CDR3 consists of 17 residues. CDR3 protein: CASSLAQGATTPYEQYF. The DNA for the CDR3 is TGTGCCAGCAGCTTGGCGCAGGGGGCCACGACTCCCTACGAGCAGTACTTC.

The chain employs TRBV18 and TRBJ2-1; 10 positions agree with TRBD2. V lost 4 bases and J lost 5; bases outside the gene matches: 5. Per germline, CDR1 KGHSH and CDR2 LQKENI. The CDR3 length is 15 residues. Here the CDR3 DNA reads TGTGCCAGCTCACACGGACTAGCGGAAAACAATGAGCAGTTCTTC. It codes for CASSHGLAENNEQFF. Full variable domain (rest looked up from reference TRBV18 and TRBJ2-1): NAGVMQNPRHLVRRRGQEARLRCSPMKGHSHVYWYRQLPEEGLKFMVYLQKENIIDESGMPKERFSAEFPKEGPSILRIQQVVRGDSAAYFCASSHGLAENNEQFFGPGTRLTVL.

The chain has TRBV11-2 and TRBJ1-1; 7 bases fit TRBD1. CDR3 length equals 13 residues. From germline, CDR1 is SGHAT and CDR2 FQNNGV. Germline trimming cut 5 bases from V and 8 bases from J; bases unmatched to any gene: 8. The CDR3 bases are TGTGCCAGCAGCCCAGACCGGGACAGAGAAGCTTTCTTT. Its translation is CASSPDRDREAFF.

The CDR3 protein is CAWSMGTGGMETQYF. The CDR3 region has the DNA TGTGCCTGGAGTATGGGGACAGGGGGCATGGAGACCCAGTACTTC. The genes are TRBV30 and TRBJ2-5, with TRBD1 identical over 12 bases. The germline gives CDR1 GTSNPN, CDR2 SVGIG (reference sequence). Trimming removed 2 bases from V and 5 bases from J; junction bases left unmatched: 6. The CDR3 contains 15 residues.

The CDR3, as DNA: TGCAGTGCTAGTGTGGGGGGGAGGTCCCAGCCCCAGCATTTT. Protein product: CSASVGGRSQPQHF. The V and J genes are TRBV20-1 and TRBJ1-5; TRBD1 is a possible D gene (5 bases). CDR3 length equals 14 residues. Looked up from germline, CDR1 is DFQATT and CDR2 is SNEGSKA (reference sequence). V gave up 3 bases and J gave up 7 bases, with 16 bases separating them.

The chain is built from TRBV5-5 and TRBJ1-2, with D perhaps matching TRBD1 (5 bases). With 1 base removed from V and 12 bases from J, the gap between germline ends came to 16 bases. The germline CDR1 and CDR2 sequences are SGHKS and YYEKEE (reference sequence). The CDR3 covers 13 residues. CDR3 region: CASSLQGRDGHTF. CDR3 in DNA: TGTGCCAGCAGCTTGCAAGGGAGGGACGGTCACACCTTC.

The chain has TRBV27 and TRBJ2-1; D is undetermined. The germline V and J ends were trimmed by 4 bases and 0 bases, with 10 bases remaining between them. This CDR3 is 15 amino acids long. CDR1 and CDR2 from the germline V gene are MNHEY and SMNVEV (reference sequence). DNA for the CDR3: TGTGCCAGCAGTTCTTACCGGAGCTCCTACAATGAGCAGTTCTTC. Protein: CASSSYRSSYNEQFF.

The chain has TRBV6-1 and TRBJ2-2, with 14 bases identical to TRBD2. This CDR3 is 17 amino acids long. Germline CDR1 reads MNHNS; CDR2 reads SASEGT. Trimming at V came to 4 bases and at J to 5 bases, leaving 6 bases not matched to a gene. The CDR3 loop is CASSGFGLAGGTGELFF. For the CDR3, the DNA is TGTGCCAGCAGTGGCTTCGGACTAGCGGGGGGTACCGGGGAGCTGTTTTTT.

This clone was detected many times. This chain joins TRBV3-1 (or the pseudogene TRBV3-2) and TRBJ1-6, with 10 positions matching TRBD1. The CDR3 sequence is 15 residues long. The ends lost 4 bases at V and 7 bases at J; junction bases unmatched: 4. Looked up from germline, CDR1 is LGHDT and CDR2 is YNNKEL (reference sequence). The CDR3 bases are TGTGCCAGCAGCCCGCCGGGACAGGGGAATTCACCCCTCCACTTT. It is translated as CASSPPGQGNSPLHF.

The chain carries TRBV24-1 and TRBJ2-2, with TRBD1 matching 9 bases. Germline lookup yields CDR1 KGHDR and CDR2 SFDVKD. V was clipped by 4 bases and J by 3 bases; unmatched bases: 2. The CDR3 is 15 residues long. CDR3 coding DNA: TGTGCCACCAGTGACGGGACAGGGCACACCGGGGAGCTGTTTTTT. Amino acid sequence: CATSDGTGHTGELFF.

Concerning this clone itself: The same CDR3 also results from other DNA sequences found in this sample. J is TRBJ1-5 and V is TRBV3-1 (or the pseudogene TRBV3-2), with D possibly TRBD1 on 5 matching bases. This CDR3 comprises 13 residues. In germline, CDR1 is LGHDT, CDR2 YNNKEL (reference sequence). With 3 bases removed from V and 5 bases from J, the gap between germline ends came to 8 bases. For the CDR3, the DNA is TGTGCCAGCAGCCAGGGCAGGGATCAGCCCCAGCATTTT. Protein: CASSQGRDQPQHF.

The chain recombines TRBV5-1 with TRBJ1-2, with 7 positions matching TRBD1. The length of the CDR3 is 14 residues. The germline V gene has CDR1 SGHRS and CDR2 YFSETQ. V shed 3 bases, J shed 4 bases, and the junction held 6 bases outside the gene matches. The CDR3 DNA reads TGCGCCAGCAGCTCGGGACAGCCGGGCTATGGCTACACCTTC. Protein product: CASSSGQPGYGYTF.

The chain links TRBV6-2 or TRBV6-3 to TRBJ1-1; no reliable D call. CDR1 is MNHEY, CDR2 SVGEGT, per germline. The CDR3 is 18 amino acids. The V end lost 2 bases, the J end lost 0 bases, and 19 bases lay between the germline ends. The CDR3: CASSYDVGERLMNTEAFF. CDR3 nucleotide sequence: TGTGCCAGCAGTTACGACGTCGGGGAACGTCTAATGAACACTGAAGCTTTCTTT.